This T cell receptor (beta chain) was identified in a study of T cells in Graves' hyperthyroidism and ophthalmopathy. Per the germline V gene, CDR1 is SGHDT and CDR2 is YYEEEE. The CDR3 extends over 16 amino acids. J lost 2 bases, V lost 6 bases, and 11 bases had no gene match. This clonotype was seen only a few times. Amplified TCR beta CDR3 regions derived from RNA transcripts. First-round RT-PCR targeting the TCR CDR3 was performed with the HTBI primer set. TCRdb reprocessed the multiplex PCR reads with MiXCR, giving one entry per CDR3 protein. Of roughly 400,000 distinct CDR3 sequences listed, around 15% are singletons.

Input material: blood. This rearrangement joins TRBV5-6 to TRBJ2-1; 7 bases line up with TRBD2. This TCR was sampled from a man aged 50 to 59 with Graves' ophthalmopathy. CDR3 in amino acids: CASTKPSGTTYNEQFF. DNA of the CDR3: TGTGCCAGCACCAAACCTAGCGGAACGACCTACAATGAGCAGTTCTTC.